The T cell receptor (beta chain) under discussion was sequenced for a study of blood T cell repertoires in COVID-19. About the study: T cells, B-cell-depleted T cells, or PBMCs supplied cDNA or gDNA.

Original data processing: Cell counts per sample came from amplifying reference gene primers. Here immunoSEQ multiplex PCR was the method, and the copy in TCRdb shows in-frame clones only, minus some. Clonal size and the V and J genes are those of that table, whereas D and trimming came from the DNA. The repertoire has just over 150,000 clones, roughly nine tenths of them found once; the top ten carry 2.4%. This CDR3 spans 19 amino acids. Germline CDR1 and CDR2: SGHTA and FQGNSA. The J segment lost 7 bases and the V segment lost 1 base, leaving 11 bases of the junction unmatched. The receptor comes from a woman aged 70-85 years with acute or convalescent COVID-19. Input material: peripheral blood. This chain connects TRBV7-2 to TRBJ2-3; 16 nucleotides match TRBD2. Here the CDR3 reads CASSLDPPGLAGGRNTQYF. The CDR3 nucleotides are TGTGCCAGCAGCTTAGATCCGCCGGGACTAGCGGGGGGGCGGAATACGCAGTATTTT.